Following are 32 T cell receptor beta chains from one sample sequenced in a study of T cell responses to AZD1222 COVID-19 vaccine. The protocol was immunoSEQ multiplex PCR, while the TCRdb copy is restricted to in-frame clones and leaves out a portion. Of 90,000 to 140,000 clones listed, roughly 88% are singletons. Sequenced here: peripheral blood, sampled on day 0 of AZD1222 vaccination. Receptor source: an adult in good health.

V is TRBV6-2 or TRBV6-3 and J is TRBJ2-5; D ambiguous. Germline values: CDR1 MNHEY, CDR2 SVGEGT. There are 14 residues in the CDR3. Trimming pared 2 bases from V and 4 bases from J, leaving 11 bases between. CDR3 nucleotide sequence: TGTGCCAGCAGTTACGAACCAGGACGAGAGACCCAGTACTTC. Translated: CASSYEPGRETQYF.

The CDR3 DNA is TGCAGCGTTGGAAAACAGGGGTTCAATGAGCAGTTCTTC. As protein: CSVGKQGFNEQFF. J is TRBJ2-1 and V is TRBV29-1, with TRBD1 identical over 7 bases. V shed 4 bases, J shed 6 bases, and the junction held 6 bases outside the gene matches. The CDR3 consists of 13 residues. Germline CDR1 reads SQVTM; CDR2 reads ANQGSEA.

The chain carries TRBV4-1 and TRBJ1-6, with TRBD1 matching over 9 bases. The CDR3 contains 14 residues. The V and J ends lost 5 bases and 10 bases, in that order; junction bases with no gene match: 6. Per germline, CDR1 MGHRA and CDR2 YSYEKL. This CDR3 reads CASSVRDRDSPLHF. Here the CDR3 DNA reads TGCGCCAGCAGCGTACGGGACAGGGACTCACCCCTCCACTTT.

CDR3 residues: CASKGGDDSPLHF. The DNA of the CDR3 is TGTGCCAGCAAAGGGGGAGATGATTCACCCCTCCACTTT. The chain couples TRBV6-1 to TRBJ1-6; the D gene is possibly TRBD1 (6 bases). V dropped 7 bases and J dropped 8 bases, with 12 bases sitting between them. The CDR3 length is 13 residues. In germline, CDR1 is MNHNS, CDR2 SASEGT.

The chain has TRBV5-1 and TRBJ1-2, with 8 bases aligning to TRBD1. From germline, CDR1 is SGHRS and CDR2 YFSETQ. The CDR3 is made up of 15 amino acids. J gave up 4 bases and V 4 bases, and 9 bases lay outside the gene matches. CDR3 region: CASSLWTGKGYGYTF. For the CDR3, the DNA is TGCGCCAGCAGCCTGTGGACAGGGAAGGGCTATGGCTACACCTTC.

This chain links TRBV19 with TRBJ1-6, with D possibly matching TRBD1 (5 bases). The V gene lost 4 bases and the J gene lost 9 bases, with 16 bases spanning the gap. The CDR3 extends over 15 amino acids. The germline V gene encodes CDR1 LNHDA and CDR2 SQIVND (reference sequence). The CDR3 region has the DNA TGTGCCAGTAGTAGGGGGGGAAATAGCGGTTCACCCCTCCACTTT. Its translation: CASSRGGNSGSPLHF.

The rearrangement joins TRBV7-2 to TRBJ1-4; D gene uncertain. Per the germline V gene, CDR1 is SGHTA and CDR2 is FQGNSA. Between the trimmed V and J ends, which lost 0 bases and 3 bases, there was a span of 14 bases. The CDR3 is made up of 17 amino acids. The CDR3 DNA reads as TGTGCCAGCAGCTTAGCGTGGGCGGGTCATTCTAATGAAAAACTGTTTTTT. This encodes CASSLAWAGHSNEKLFF.

The CDR3 bases are TGCGCCAGCAGCCAGGCGGACGCAACCTACAATGAGCAGTTCTTC. As protein: CASSQADATYNEQFF. The V and J genes are TRBV4-1 and TRBJ2-1, with unresolved D. The CDR3 loop spans 15 amino acids. Germline loops: CDR1 MGHRA, CDR2 YSYEKL. V lost 3 bases and J 2 bases, leaving 11 bases between the germline ends.

This chain connects TRBV5-1 to TRBJ2-3, with D possibly matching TRBD1 (5 bases). Germline V gene data show CDR1 as SGHRS and CDR2 as YFSETQ. With 4 bases removed from V and 5 bases from J, the gap between germline ends came to 17 bases. The CDR3 spans 15 residues. CDR3 in amino acids: CASSLRTRNEDTQYF. The DNA of the CDR3 is TGCGCCAGCAGCCTAAGGACAAGGAACGAAGATACGCAGTATTTT.

The chain combines TRBV11-3 with TRBJ2-5; 12 bases are a match to TRBD2. Per the germline V gene, CDR1 is SGHNT and CDR2 is YENEEA. This CDR3 spans 17 amino acids. The V gene end was trimmed by 4 bases and the J gene end by 4 bases; junction bases not matched to a gene: 10. In nucleotides, the CDR3 is TGTGCCAGCAGCTCCTGGACTAGCGGGATGGGGCGAGAGACCCAGTACTTC. This encodes CASSSWTSGMGRETQYF.

V usage is TRBV5-4 and J usage is TRBJ1-4; 10 bases line up with TRBD1. CDR1 and CDR2 (germline): SGHNT, YYREEE (reference sequence). This CDR3 has 13 amino acids. Unmatched junction bases numbered 1, after V lost 4 bases and J lost 7 bases. This CDR3 reads CASSRQGAEKLFF. As DNA, the CDR3 is TGTGCCAGCAGCCGACAGGGGGCTGAAAAACTGTTTTTT.

The chain links TRBV28 to TRBJ2-1; the match to TRBD1 covers 11 bases. The CDR3 has 16 amino acids. The germline CDR1 and CDR2 sequences are MDHEN and SYDVKM. Germline trimming cut 3 bases from V and 4 bases from J; bases unmatched to any gene: 5. Written as DNA, the CDR3 is TGTGCCAGCAGTTTGGGGACAGGGGGTACTTACAATGAGCAGTTCTTC. Protein sequence: CASSLGTGGTYNEQFF.

V gene TRBV10-3 combines with J gene TRBJ2-7; 10 nucleotides agree with TRBD1. Trimming cost V 6 bases and J 2 bases; bases outside gene matches: 4. The CDR3 is made up of 14 amino acids. The germline V gene has CDR1 ENHRY and CDR2 SYGVKD. CDR3 region: CAIRGTGDPYEQYF. CDR3 nucleotides: TGTGCCATCAGAGGGACAGGGGATCCCTACGAGCAGTACTTC.

The J gene is TRBJ1-1, the V gene TRBV5-6, with D perhaps matching TRBD1 (6 bases). Between the trimmed V and J ends, which lost 1 base and 6 bases, there was a span of 10 bases. Germline-derived CDR1 and CDR2 are SGHDT and YYEEEE. This CDR3 has 13 amino acids. The CDR3 is CASSLSGGSEAFF. Written as DNA, the CDR3 is TGTGCCAGCAGCTTGAGTGGGGGCTCTGAAGCTTTCTTT.

The chain uses TRBV25-1 and TRBJ2-5, with no clear D. Trimming took off 7 bases at V and 5 bases at J, with 20 bases between the two ends. In germline, CDR1 is MGHDK, CDR2 SYGVNS. The CDR3 covers 15 residues. CDR3 bases: TGTGCCAGCACCCCTCGAAAAGGCCTAGGGGAGACCCAGTACTTC. This gives the protein CASTPRKGLGETQYF.

The CDR3 protein is CASSLDRQGYGYTF. DNA for the CDR3: TGTGCCAGCAGTCTAGACCGCCAGGGGTATGGCTACACCTTC. The rearrangement links TRBV28 to TRBJ1-2; TRBD1 might be the D (6 bases). From germline, CDR1 is MDHEN and CDR2 SYDVKM. This CDR3 contains 14 residues. The V end was cut by 5 bases, the J end by 5 bases, with 15 bases between.

The chain combines TRBV2 with TRBJ1-5; D gene ambiguous. V gave up 6 bases and J gave up 5 bases, with 8 bases separating them. This CDR3 is built from 12 residues. Germline assignment: CDR1 SNHLY and CDR2 FYNNEI. This CDR3 is CASRLGHQPQHF. For the CDR3, the DNA is TGTGCCAGCAGGTTAGGGCATCAGCCCCAGCATTTT.

The chain carries TRBV7-9 and TRBJ2-7, with D perhaps matching TRBD2 (6 bases). Trimming pared 5 bases from V and 5 bases from J, leaving 13 bases between. Germline V lookup: CDR1 SEHNR, CDR2 FQNEAQ (reference sequence). The CDR3 runs to 13 residues. CDR3 bases: TGTGCCAGCAGCCCTAAGGCGGGGCACGAGCAGTACTTC. Residues: CASSPKAGHEQYF.

The V and J genes are TRBV5-6 and TRBJ2-5, with D perhaps matching TRBD1 or TRBD2 (5 bases each). The CDR3 runs 15 residues. The V gene's germline CDR1 is SGHDT and CDR2 YYEEEE. Trimming stripped 0 bases from V and 4 bases from J, with 13 bases between. The CDR3 region has the DNA TGTGCCAGCAGCTTGGAGGTCCGGGGCGGAGAGACCCAGTACTTC. Residues: CASSLEVRGGETQYF. Full variable domain (missing parts from reference TRBV5-6 and TRBJ2-5): DAGVTQSPTHLIKTRGQQVTLRCSPKSGHDTVSWYQQALGQGPQFIFQYYEEEERQRGNFPDRFSGHQFPNYSSELNVNALLLGDSALYLCASSLEVRGGETQYFGPGTRLLVL.

This clone has just one count. V is TRBV19 and J is TRBJ1-6, with TRBD1 matching 9 bases. Germline loops: CDR1 LNHDA, CDR2 SQIVND (reference sequence). The CDR3 has 14 amino acids. V dropped 5 bases and J dropped 7; count of bases not matched to a gene: 3. CDR3 sequence: CASSATGGNSPLHF. Here the CDR3 DNA reads TGTGCCAGTAGTGCGACAGGGGGAAATTCACCCCTCCACTTT.

CDR3 coding DNA: TGTGCCAGCAAGAAGGCAGGGGGCTCCTACGAGCAGTACTTC. Its translation is CASKKAGGSYEQYF. The V and J genes are TRBV6-5 and TRBJ2-7; 7 bases line up with TRBD1. Germline assignment: CDR1 MNHEY and CDR2 SVGAGI. Trimming at V came to 7 bases and at J to 0 bases, leaving 6 bases not matched to a gene. CDR3 length equals 14 residues.

The chain's CDR3 is CASRWQSNQPQHF. The CDR3 nucleotides are TGTGCCAGCAGGTGGCAGAGCAATCAGCCCCAGCATTTT. V usage is TRBV2 and J usage is TRBJ1-5; D remains unclear. V dropped 6 bases and J dropped 1 base, with 7 bases sitting between them. The length of the CDR3 is 13 residues. Per the germline V gene, CDR1 is SNHLY and CDR2 is FYNNEI.

This rearrangement joins TRBV27 to TRBJ2-7; no clear D. The CDR3 is 13 amino acids. V lost 1 base and J 2 bases, leaving 6 bases between the germline ends. Germline V lookup: CDR1 MNHEY, CDR2 SMNVEV (reference sequence). The CDR3 nucleotides are TGTGCCAGCAGTTTATTTGCCACCTACGAGCAGTACTTC. It codes for CASSLFATYEQYF.

The chain couples TRBV19 to TRBJ1-2; D remains ambiguous. The germline V gene encodes CDR1 LNHDA and CDR2 SQIVND (reference sequence). This CDR3 spans 14 amino acids. Between the trimmed V and J ends, which lost 4 bases and 0 bases, there was a span of 9 bases. CDR3 sequence (DNA): TGTGCCAGTAGTAGGCAGTTCTCTAACTATGGCTACACCTTC. Protein sequence: CASSRQFSNYGYTF.

V is TRBV29-1 and J is TRBJ2-7; TRBD1 is a possible D gene (7 bases). Germline values: CDR1 SQVTM, CDR2 ANQGSEA. V lost 2 bases and J 0 bases, leaving 14 bases between the germline ends. The CDR3 totals 15 residues. CDR3 nucleotides: TGCAGCGTTGAACTTCAGGGGGGAAGCTCCTACGAGCAGTACTTC. Encoded protein: CSVELQGGSSYEQYF.

The V and J genes are TRBV7-2 and TRBJ1-2; a weak D match, TRBD1 (5 bases). Germline CDR1 is SGHTA and CDR2 is FQGNSA. V dropped 3 bases and J dropped 2 bases, with 10 bases sitting between them. The CDR3 has 14 amino acids. The CDR3 here is CASSFPTANYGYTF. The CDR3 DNA is TGTGCCAGCAGCTTCCCGACAGCCAACTATGGCTACACCTTC.

This CDR3 is CASRGWKSGVETQYF. The CDR3 DNA sequence: TGTGCCAGCAGGGGGTGGAAAAGCGGGGTGGAGACCCAGTACTTC. This chain uses TRBV3-1 (or the pseudogene TRBV3-2) with TRBJ2-5, with 7 bases aligning to TRBD2. This CDR3 is 15 amino acids long. In germline, CDR1 is LGHDT, CDR2 YNNKEL (reference sequence). Losses at the gene ends were 6 bases for V and 5 bases for J; bases not matched to a gene: 12.

V is TRBV2 and J is TRBJ1-2; perhaps TRBD1 as D (5 bases). The CDR3 length is 14 residues. The germline V gene has CDR1 SNHLY and CDR2 FYNNEI. Trimming pared 7 bases from V and 2 bases from J, leaving 14 bases between. Written as DNA, the CDR3 is TGTGCCAGCAAGGAGACAGACTACAACTATGGCTACACCTTC. The encoded protein is CASKETDYNYGYTF.

The rearrangement links TRBV7-2 to TRBJ1-6, with TRBD1 matching 8 bases. CDR1 is SGHTA and CDR2 is FQGNSA in the germline V gene. The CDR3 has 16 amino acids. V lost 2 bases, J lost 10 bases, and 10 bases stayed unmatched. CDR3 in amino acids: CASSLTAGTGGSPLHF. In nucleotides, the CDR3 is TGTGCCAGCAGCTTAACGGCCGGGACAGGCGGCTCACCCCTCCACTTT.

V usage is TRBV28 and J usage is TRBJ1-1; D remains unclear. This CDR3 comprises 14 residues. CDR1 MDHEN and CDR2 SYDVKM come from the germline V gene. Trimming removed 7 bases from V and 1 base from J, with 13 bases in between. CDR3 nucleotides: TGTGCCAGCACCTTTCGAAATGGGAACACTGAAGCTTTCTTT. Translated: CASTFRNGNTEAFF.

The chain has TRBV3-1 (or the pseudogene TRBV3-2) and TRBJ2-4; D is unclear. The CDR3 totals 13 residues. Trimming left V 4 bases short and J 4 bases short, with 8 bases between. Germline assignment: CDR1 LGHDT and CDR2 YNNKEL (reference sequence). As DNA, the CDR3 is TGTGCCAGCAGCCGCATCTTTAAAAACATTCAGTACTTC. It encodes CASSRIFKNIQYF.

The V call is TRBV7-8, the J call TRBJ2-7; no reliable D call. This CDR3 is built from 13 residues. Looked up from germline, CDR1 is SGHVS and CDR2 is FQNEAQ. Trimming shortened V by 3 bases and J by 1 base, and 7 bases separated the two germline ends. The CDR3 coding sequence is TGTGCCAGCAGCTTGGGCATTTCCTACGAGCAGTACTTC. Protein product: CASSLGISYEQYF.